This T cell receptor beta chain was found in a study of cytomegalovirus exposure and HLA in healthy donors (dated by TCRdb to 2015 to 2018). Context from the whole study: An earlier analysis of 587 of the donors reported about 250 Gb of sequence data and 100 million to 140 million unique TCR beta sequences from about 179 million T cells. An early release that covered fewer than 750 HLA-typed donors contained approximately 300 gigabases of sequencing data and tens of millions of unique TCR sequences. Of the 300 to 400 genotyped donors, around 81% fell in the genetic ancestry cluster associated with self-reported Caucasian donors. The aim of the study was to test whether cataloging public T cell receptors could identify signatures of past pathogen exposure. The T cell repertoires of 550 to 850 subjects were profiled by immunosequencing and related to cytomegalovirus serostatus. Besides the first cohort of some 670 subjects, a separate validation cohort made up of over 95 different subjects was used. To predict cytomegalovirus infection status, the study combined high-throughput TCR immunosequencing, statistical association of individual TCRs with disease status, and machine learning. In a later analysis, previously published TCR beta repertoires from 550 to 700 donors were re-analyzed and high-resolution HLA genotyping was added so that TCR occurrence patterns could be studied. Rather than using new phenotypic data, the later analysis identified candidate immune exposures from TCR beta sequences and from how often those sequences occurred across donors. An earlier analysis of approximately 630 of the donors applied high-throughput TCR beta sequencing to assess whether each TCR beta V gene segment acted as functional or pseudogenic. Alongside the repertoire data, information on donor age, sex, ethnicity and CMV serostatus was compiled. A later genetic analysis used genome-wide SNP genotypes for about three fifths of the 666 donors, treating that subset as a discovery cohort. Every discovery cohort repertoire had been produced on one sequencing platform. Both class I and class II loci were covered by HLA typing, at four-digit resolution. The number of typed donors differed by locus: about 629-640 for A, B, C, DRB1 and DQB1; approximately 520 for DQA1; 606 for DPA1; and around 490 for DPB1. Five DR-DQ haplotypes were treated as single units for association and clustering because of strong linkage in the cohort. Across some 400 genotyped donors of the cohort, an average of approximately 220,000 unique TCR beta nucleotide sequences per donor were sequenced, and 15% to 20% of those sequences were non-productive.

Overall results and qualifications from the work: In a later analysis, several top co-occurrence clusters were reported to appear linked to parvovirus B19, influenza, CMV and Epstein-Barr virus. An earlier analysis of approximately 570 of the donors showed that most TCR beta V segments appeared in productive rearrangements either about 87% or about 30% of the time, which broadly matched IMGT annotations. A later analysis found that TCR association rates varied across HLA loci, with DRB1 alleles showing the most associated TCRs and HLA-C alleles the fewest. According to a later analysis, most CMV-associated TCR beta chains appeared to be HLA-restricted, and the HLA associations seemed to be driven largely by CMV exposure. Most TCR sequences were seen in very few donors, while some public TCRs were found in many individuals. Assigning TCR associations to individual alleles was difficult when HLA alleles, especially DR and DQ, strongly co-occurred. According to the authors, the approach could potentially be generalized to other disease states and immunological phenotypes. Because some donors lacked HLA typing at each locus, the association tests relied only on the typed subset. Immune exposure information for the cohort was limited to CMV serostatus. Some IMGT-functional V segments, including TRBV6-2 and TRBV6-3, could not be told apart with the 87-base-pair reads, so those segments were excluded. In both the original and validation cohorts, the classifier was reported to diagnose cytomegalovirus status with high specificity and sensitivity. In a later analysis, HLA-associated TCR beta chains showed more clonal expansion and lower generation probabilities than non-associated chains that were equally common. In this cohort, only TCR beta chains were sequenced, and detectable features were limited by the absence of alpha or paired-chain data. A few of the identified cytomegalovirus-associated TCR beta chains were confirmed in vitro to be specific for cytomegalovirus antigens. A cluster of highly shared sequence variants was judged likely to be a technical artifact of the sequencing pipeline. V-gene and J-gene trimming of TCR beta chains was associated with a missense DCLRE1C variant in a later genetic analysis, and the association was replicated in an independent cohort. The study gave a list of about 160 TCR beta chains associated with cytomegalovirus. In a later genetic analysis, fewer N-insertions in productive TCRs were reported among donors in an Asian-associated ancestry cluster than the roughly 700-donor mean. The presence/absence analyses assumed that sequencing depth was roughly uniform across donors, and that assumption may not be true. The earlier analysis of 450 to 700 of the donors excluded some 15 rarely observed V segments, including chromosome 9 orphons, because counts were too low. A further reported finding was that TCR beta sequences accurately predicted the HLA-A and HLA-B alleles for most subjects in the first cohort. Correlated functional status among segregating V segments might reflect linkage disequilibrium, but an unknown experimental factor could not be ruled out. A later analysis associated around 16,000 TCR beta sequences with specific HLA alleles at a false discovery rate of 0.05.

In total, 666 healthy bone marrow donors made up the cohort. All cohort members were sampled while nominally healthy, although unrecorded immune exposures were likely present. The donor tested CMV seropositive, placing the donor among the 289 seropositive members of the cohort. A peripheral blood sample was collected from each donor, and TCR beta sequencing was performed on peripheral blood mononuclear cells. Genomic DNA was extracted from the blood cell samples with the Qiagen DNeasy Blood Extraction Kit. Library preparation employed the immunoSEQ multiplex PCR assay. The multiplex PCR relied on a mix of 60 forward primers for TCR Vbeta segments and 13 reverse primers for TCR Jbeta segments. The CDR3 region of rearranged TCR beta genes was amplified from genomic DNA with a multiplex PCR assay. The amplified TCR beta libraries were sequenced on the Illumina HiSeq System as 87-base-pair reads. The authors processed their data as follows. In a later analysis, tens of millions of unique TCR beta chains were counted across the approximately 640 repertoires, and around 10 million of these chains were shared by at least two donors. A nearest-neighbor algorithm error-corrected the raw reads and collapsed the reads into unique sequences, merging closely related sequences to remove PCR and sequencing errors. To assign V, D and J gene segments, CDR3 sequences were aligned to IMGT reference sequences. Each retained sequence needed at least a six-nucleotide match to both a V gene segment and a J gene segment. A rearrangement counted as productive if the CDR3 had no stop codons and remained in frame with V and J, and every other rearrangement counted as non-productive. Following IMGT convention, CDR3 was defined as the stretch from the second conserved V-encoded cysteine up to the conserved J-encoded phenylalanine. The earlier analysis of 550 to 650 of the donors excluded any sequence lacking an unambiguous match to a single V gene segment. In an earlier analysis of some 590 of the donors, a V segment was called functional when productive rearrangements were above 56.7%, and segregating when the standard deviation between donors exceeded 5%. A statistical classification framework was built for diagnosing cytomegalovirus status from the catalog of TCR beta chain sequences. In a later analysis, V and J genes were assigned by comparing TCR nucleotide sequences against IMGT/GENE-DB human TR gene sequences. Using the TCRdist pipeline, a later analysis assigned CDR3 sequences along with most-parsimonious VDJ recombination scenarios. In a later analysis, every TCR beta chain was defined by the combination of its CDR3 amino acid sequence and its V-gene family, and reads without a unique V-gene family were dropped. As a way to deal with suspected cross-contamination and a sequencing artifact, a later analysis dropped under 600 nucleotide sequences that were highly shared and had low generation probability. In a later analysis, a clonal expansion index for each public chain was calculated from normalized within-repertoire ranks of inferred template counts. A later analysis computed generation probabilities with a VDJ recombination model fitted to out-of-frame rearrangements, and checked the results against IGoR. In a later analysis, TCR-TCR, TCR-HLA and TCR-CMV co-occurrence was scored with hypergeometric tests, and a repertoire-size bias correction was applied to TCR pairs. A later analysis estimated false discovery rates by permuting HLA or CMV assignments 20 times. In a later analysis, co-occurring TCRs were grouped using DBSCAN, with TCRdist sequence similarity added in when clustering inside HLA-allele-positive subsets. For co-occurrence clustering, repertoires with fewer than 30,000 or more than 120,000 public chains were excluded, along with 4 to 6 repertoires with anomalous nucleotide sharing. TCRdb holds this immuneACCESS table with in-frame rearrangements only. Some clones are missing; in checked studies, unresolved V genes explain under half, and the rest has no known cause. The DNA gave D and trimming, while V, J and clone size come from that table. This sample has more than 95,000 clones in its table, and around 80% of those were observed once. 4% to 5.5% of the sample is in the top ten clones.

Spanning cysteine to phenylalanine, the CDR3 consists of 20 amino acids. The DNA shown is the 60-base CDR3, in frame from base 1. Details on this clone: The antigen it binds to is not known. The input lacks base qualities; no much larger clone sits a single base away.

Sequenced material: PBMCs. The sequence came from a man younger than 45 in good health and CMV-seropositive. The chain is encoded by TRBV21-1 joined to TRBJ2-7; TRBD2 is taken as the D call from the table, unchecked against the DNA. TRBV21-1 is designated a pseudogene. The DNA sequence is TGTGCCAGCAGCAAAGGAGACGAAAAGGTGCCTAGCGGGATTAACTACGAGCAGTACTTC. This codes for CASSKGDEKVPSGINYEQYF.